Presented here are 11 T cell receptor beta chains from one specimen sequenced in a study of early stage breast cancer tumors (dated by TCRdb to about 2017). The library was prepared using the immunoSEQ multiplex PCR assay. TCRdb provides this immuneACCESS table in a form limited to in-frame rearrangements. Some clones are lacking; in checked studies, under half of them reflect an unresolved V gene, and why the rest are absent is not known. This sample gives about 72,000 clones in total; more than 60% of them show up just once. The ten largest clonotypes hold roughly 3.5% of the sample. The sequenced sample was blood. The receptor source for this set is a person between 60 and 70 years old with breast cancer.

Here the CDR3 DNA reads TGCGCCAGCAGCTTGGGAGGTATTAGGGCGGGCCACGAGCAGTACTTC. Amino acids: CASSLGGIRAGHEQYF. The chain carries TRBV5-1 and TRBJ2-7, with D possibly matching TRBD2 (5 bases). Trimming took 0 bases from V and 5 from J, leaving 18 bases between them. Germline lookup yields CDR1 SGHRS and CDR2 YFSETQ. CDR3 length: 16 amino acids.

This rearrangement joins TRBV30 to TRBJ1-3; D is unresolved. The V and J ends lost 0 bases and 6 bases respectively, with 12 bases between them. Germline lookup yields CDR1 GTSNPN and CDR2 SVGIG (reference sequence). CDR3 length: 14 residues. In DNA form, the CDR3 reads TGTGCCTGGAGTGTACCCCCCGACGAAAACACCATATATTTT. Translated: CAWSVPPDENTIYF.

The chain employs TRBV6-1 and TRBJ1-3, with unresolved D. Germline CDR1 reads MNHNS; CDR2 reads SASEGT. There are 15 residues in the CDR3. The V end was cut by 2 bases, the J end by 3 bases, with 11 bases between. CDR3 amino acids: CASSESPLGGNTIYF. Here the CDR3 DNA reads TGTGCCAGCAGTGAATCACCCCTGGGTGGAAACACCATATATTTT.

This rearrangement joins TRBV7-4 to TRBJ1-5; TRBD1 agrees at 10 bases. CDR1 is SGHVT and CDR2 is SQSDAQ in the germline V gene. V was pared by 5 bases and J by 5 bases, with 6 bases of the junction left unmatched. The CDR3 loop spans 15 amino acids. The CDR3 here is CASSVRTGGYQPQHF. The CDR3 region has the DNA TGTGCCAGCAGCGTAAGGACAGGGGGTTATCAGCCCCAGCATTTT.

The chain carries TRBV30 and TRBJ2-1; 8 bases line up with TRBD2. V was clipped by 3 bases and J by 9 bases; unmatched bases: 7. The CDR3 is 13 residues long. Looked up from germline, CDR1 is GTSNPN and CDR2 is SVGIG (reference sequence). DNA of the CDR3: TGTGCCTGGAGACCCACCGGGAGGGCTGAGCAGTTCTTC. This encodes CAWRPTGRAEQFF.

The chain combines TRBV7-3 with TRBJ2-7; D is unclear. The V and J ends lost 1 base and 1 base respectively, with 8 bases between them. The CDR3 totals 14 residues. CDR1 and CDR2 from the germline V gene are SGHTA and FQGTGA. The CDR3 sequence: CASSLNGNSYEQYF. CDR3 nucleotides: TGTGCCAGCAGCTTAAATGGAAATTCCTACGAGCAGTACTTC.

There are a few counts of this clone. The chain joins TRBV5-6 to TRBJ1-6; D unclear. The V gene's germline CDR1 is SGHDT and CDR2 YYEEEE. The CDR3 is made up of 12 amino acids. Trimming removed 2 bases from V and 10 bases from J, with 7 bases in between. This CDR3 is CASSFLGSPLHF. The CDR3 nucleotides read TGTGCCAGCAGCTTTTTAGGGTCACCCCTCCACTTT.

The CDR3 nucleotides read TGTGCCAGCAGCTTGGACACGTACTCTGGGGCCAACGTCCTGACTTTC. Its translation: CASSLDTYSGANVLTF. The V gene is TRBV7-2, the J gene TRBJ2-6; tentative D call: TRBD1 (5 bases). Deletions cut 3 bases from V and 0 bases from J, with 9 bases between. Germline V lookup: CDR1 SGHTA, CDR2 FQGNSA. The CDR3 is made up of 16 amino acids.

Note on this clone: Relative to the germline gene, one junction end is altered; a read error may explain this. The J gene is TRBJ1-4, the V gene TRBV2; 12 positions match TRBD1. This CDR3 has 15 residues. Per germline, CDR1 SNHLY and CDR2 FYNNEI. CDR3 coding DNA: TGTGCCAGCAGGGAAGGGACAGGGGGCCCCGGGAAACTGTTTTTT. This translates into CASREGTGGPGKLFF. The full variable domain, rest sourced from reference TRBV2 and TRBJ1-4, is EPEVTQTPSHQVTQMGQEVILRCVPISNHLYFYWYRQILGQKVEFLVSFYNNEISEKSEIFDDQFSVERPDGSNFTLKIRSTKLEDSAMYFCASREGTGGPGKLFFGSGTQLSVL.

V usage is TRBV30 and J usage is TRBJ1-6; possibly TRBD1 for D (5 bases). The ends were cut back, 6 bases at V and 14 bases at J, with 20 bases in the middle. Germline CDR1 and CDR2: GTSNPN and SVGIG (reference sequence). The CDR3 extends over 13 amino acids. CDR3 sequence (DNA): TGTGCCTGTTACTCGGGCCTAGGGGCTTCCCTCCACTTT. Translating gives CACYSGLGASLHF. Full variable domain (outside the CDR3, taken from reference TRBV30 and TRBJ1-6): SQTIHQWPATLVQPVGSPLSLECTVEGTSNPNLYWYRQAAGRGLQLLFYSVGIGQISSEVPQNLSASRPQDRQFILSSKKLLLSDSGFYLCACYSGLGASLHFGNGTRLTVT.

CDR3 region: CATRDRDSYNSPLHF. The CDR3 coding sequence is TGTGCCACCAGGGACAGGGACTCCTATAATTCACCCCTCCACTTT. The chain recombines TRBV19 with TRBJ1-6; 9 bases line up with TRBD1. Germline V gene lookup returns CDR1 LNHDA and CDR2 SQIVND (reference sequence). V shed 10 bases, J shed 0 bases, and the junction held 4 bases outside the gene matches. The CDR3 runs 15 residues.